The 18 T cell receptor beta chains below were found in one sample sequenced in a study of response to subunit inactivated influenza vaccine. TCRdb reprocessed the RT-PCR reads with MiXCR, giving one entry per CDR3 protein. The sample records hundreds of thousands of distinct CDR3 sequences, 20% to 25% being singletons. Sequencing used PBMCs from blood, obtained around 22 months after vaccination. Receptor source: a man between 50 and 75 years old who received an inactivated influenza vaccine.

The chain joins TRBV29-1 to TRBJ2-7; D remains ambiguous. The germline gives CDR1 SQVTM, CDR2 ANQGSEA. V was pared by 5 bases and J by 0 bases, with 17 bases between. The CDR3 is made up of 15 amino acids. Written as DNA, the CDR3 is TGCAGCGTTCTCCCGGTCGGAACGACCTCCTACGAGCAGTACTTC. This encodes CSVLPVGTTSYEQYF.

This clonotype was counted a single time. The V and J genes are TRBV6-2 or TRBV6-3 and TRBJ2-3, with 9 nucleotides matching TRBD2. The CDR3 has 16 amino acids. Germline V gene lookup returns CDR1 MNHEY and CDR2 SVGEGT. Germline trimming cut 2 bases from V and 2 bases from J; bases unmatched to any gene: 5. The CDR3 sequence is CASSYDTSGFTDTQYF. CDR3 DNA sequence: TGTGCCAGCAGTTACGATACTAGCGGGTTCACAGATACGCAGTATTTT.

The gene calls are TRBV6-2 or TRBV6-3 and TRBJ2-7; 9 bases agree with TRBD2. The CDR3 totals 16 residues. J was trimmed by 1 base and V by 2 bases; bases with no gene match: 6. The germline gives CDR1 MNHEY, CDR2 SVGEGT. The CDR3 DNA follows: TGTGCCAGCAGTTACGGAGCGGGGGGCCGGTCCTACGAGCAGTACTTC. Translation: CASSYGAGGRSYEQYF.

This chain uses TRBV9 with TRBJ2-7; 8 positions agree with TRBD2. The CDR3 length is 16 residues. CDR1 and CDR2 (germline): SGDLS, YYNGEE. Trimming cost V 0 bases and J 0 bases; bases outside gene matches: 5. CDR3 sequence reads: CASSVGLAGISYEQYF. CDR3 DNA: TGTGCCAGCAGCGTAGGTTTAGCGGGGATCTCCTACGAGCAGTACTTC. Complete variable domain (other parts from reference TRBV9 and TRBJ2-7): DSGVTQTPKHLITATGQRVTLRCSPRSGDLSVYWYQQSLDQGLQFLIQYYNGEERAKGNILERFSAQQFPDLHSELNLSSLELGDSALYFCASSVGLAGISYEQYFGPGTRLTVT.

This clonotype appeared many times. This rearrangement joins TRBV20-1 to TRBJ1-2, with TRBD1 identical over 7 bases. Looked up from germline, CDR1 is DFQATT and CDR2 is SNEGSKA (reference sequence). The CDR3 totals 13 residues. V lost 6 bases to trimming and J lost 2 bases; unmatched junction nucleotides: 6. The chain's CDR3 is CSAEDRRNYGYTF. The CDR3 DNA reads as TGCAGTGCAGAGGACAGGAGAAACTATGGCTACACCTTC.

This clonotype was observed at least ten times. V gene TRBV30 combines with J gene TRBJ1-5; the D is unclear. The CDR3 loop spans 13 amino acids. Germline lookup yields CDR1 GTSNPN and CDR2 SVGIG (reference sequence). Trimming left V 3 bases short and J 1 base short, with 7 bases between. The CDR3 reads CAWSPESNQPQHF. CDR3 coding DNA: TGTGCCTGGAGCCCAGAAAGCAATCAGCCCCAGCATTTT.

This clonotype showed up just a few times. The J gene is TRBJ1-6, the V gene TRBV7-2; D is unclear. The CDR3 covers 13 residues. The germline gives CDR1 SGHTA, CDR2 FQGNSA. V was pared by 6 bases and J by 10 bases, with 13 bases between. The CDR3 is CASRSTVGSPLHF. CDR3 nucleotide sequence: TGTGCCAGCAGATCTACAGTCGGGTCACCCCTCCACTTT. The whole variable domain, filled in from reference TRBV7-2 and TRBJ1-6, reads GAGVSQSPSNKVTEKGKDVELRCDPISGHTALYWYRQSLGQGLEFLIYFQGNSAPDKSGLPSDRFSAERTGGSVSTLTIQRTQQEDSAVYLCASRSTVGSPLHFGNGTRLTVT.

The V call is TRBV27, the J call TRBJ1-5; D is ambiguous. This CDR3 contains 15 residues. Trimming stripped 10 bases from V and 0 bases from J, with 16 bases between. CDR1 is MNHEY, CDR2 SMNVEV, per germline (reference sequence). CDR3 coding DNA: TGTGCCACCCAACGCGTTAGGGATAGCAATCAGCCCCAGCATTTT. Its translation: CATQRVRDSNQPQHF.

V gene TRBV27 combines with J gene TRBJ2-7; possibly TRBD2 for D (6 bases). The CDR3 is made up of 13 amino acids. Germline loops: CDR1 MNHEY, CDR2 SMNVEV (reference sequence). Deletions cut 6 bases from V and 8 bases from J, with 17 bases between. CDR3 sequence: CASRDVRTTQQYF. The DNA of the CDR3 is TGTGCCAGCAGGGACGTAAGGACTACGCAGCAGTACTTC.

Only a few counts were recorded for this clonotype. V and J are TRBV19 and TRBJ1-1, with 7 bases matching TRBD1. J was trimmed by 8 bases and V by 6 bases; bases with no gene match: 12. Germline CDR1 and CDR2: LNHDA and SQIVND (reference sequence). The CDR3 totals 14 residues. The CDR3 DNA reads TGTGCCAGTAGCCCGTTCTCGTCGGGACAGGAAGCTTTCTTT. It specifies CASSPFSSGQEAFF. Full variable domain (rest looked up from reference TRBV19 and TRBJ1-1): DGGITQSPKYLFRKEGQNVTLSCEQNLNHDAMYWYRQDPGQGLRLIYYSQIVNDFQKGDIAEGYSVSREKKESFPLTVTSAQKNPTAFYLCASSPFSSGQEAFFGQGTRLTVV.

In this sample, this clonotype turned up a few times. The chain employs TRBV6-1 and TRBJ1-5; 8 bases align to TRBD1. The CDR3 has 14 residues. Unmatched junction bases numbered 2, after V lost 4 bases and J lost 3 bases. CDR1 MNHNS and CDR2 SASEGT come from the germline V gene. The CDR3 DNA is TGTGCCAGCAGTGGACAGGGGTCCAATCAGCCCCAGCATTTT. Protein: CASSGQGSNQPQHF.

This clonotype was detected a few times. The rearrangement joins TRBV5-1 to TRBJ2-1; no clear D gene. Trimming took off 4 bases at V and 6 bases at J, with 8 bases between the two ends. The germline gives CDR1 SGHRS, CDR2 YFSETQ. The CDR3 length is 12 residues. CDR3 in DNA: TGCGCCAGCAGCGGAAAATCCAATGAGCAGTTCTTC. It yields the protein CASSGKSNEQFF. Full variable domain (missing parts from reference TRBV5-1 and TRBJ2-1): KAGVTQTPRYLIKTRGQQVTLSCSPISGHRSVSWYQQTPGQGLQFLFEYFSETQRNKGNFPGRFSGRQFSNSRSEMNVSTLELGDSALYLCASSGKSNEQFFGPGTRLTVL.

This chain joins TRBV29-1 and TRBJ2-7, with D possibly matching TRBD2 (5 bases). Trimming removed 1 base from V and 3 bases from J, with 7 bases in between. This CDR3 has 12 residues. The germline CDR1 and CDR2 sequences are SQVTM and ANQGSEA. The CDR3 sequence is CSVEAGSYEQYF. Written as DNA, the CDR3 is TGCAGCGTTGAAGCGGGGAGCTACGAGCAGTACTTC.

This chain connects TRBV29-1 to TRBJ1-2; weak D call: TRBD1 (6 bases). Germline CDR1 reads SQVTM; CDR2 reads ANQGSEA. The germline V and J ends were trimmed by 7 bases and 6 bases, with 18 bases remaining between them. The CDR3 totals 13 residues. CDR3: CSASGGAGNGYTF. CDR3 coding DNA: TGCAGCGCTAGCGGGGGCGCTGGGAATGGCTACACCTTC. The variable domain in full, with the rest retrieved from reference TRBV29-1 and TRBJ1-2, is SAVISQKPSRDICQRGTSLTIQCQVDSQVTMMFWYRQQPGQSLTLIATANQGSEATYESGFVIDKFPISRPNLTFSTLTVSNMSPEDSSIYLCSASGGAGNGYTFGSGTRLTVV.

In this sample, this clonotype turned up a few times. The gene calls are TRBV15 and TRBJ1-2; D unclear. CDR3 length: 14 residues. Looked up from germline, CDR1 is LNHNV and CDR2 is YYDKDF (reference sequence). Trimming pared 5 bases from V and 1 base from J, leaving 11 bases between. CDR3 sequence (DNA): TGTGCCACCAGCCCTAATGTCGATAACTATGGCTACACCTTC. This encodes CATSPNVDNYGYTF. Full variable domain (missing parts from reference TRBV15 and TRBJ1-2): DAMVIQNPRYQVTQFGKPVTLSCSQTLNHNVMYWYQQKSSQAPKLLFHYYDKDFNNEADTPDNFQSRRPNTSFCFLDIRSPGLGDTAMYLCATSPNVDNYGYTFGSGTRLTVV.

This clonotype was detected only a few times. V gene TRBV25-1 combines with J gene TRBJ2-3, with 7 bases matching TRBD2. This CDR3 comprises 16 residues. Looked up from germline, CDR1 is MGHDK and CDR2 is SYGVNS. The V and J ends lost 1 base and 6 bases, in that order; junction bases with no gene match: 10. The CDR3 here is CASSEWGGTAPDTQYF. The CDR3 DNA reads TGTGCCAGCAGTGAATGGGGAGGGACTGCCCCTGATACGCAGTATTTT.

The chain carries TRBV20-1 and TRBJ2-5; the D gene could be TRBD1 or TRBD2 (5 bases each). V gave up 2 bases and J gave up 4 bases, with 14 bases separating them. The germline V gene has CDR1 DFQATT and CDR2 SNEGSKA (reference sequence). The CDR3 extends over 14 amino acids. The CDR3, as DNA: TGCAGTGCTAGATGGATGGGGGTTGGAGAGACCCAGTACTTC. Protein: CSARWMGVGETQYF.

This clonotype was seen only a few times. The rearrangement links TRBV20-1 to TRBJ2-5; a weak D match, TRBD1 (6 bases). CDR1 and CDR2 from the germline V gene are DFQATT and SNEGSKA (reference sequence). V lost 6 bases and J lost 2, with 16 bases in between. This CDR3 has 14 amino acids. CDR3 nucleotide sequence: TGCAGTGCCGCCCGAACAGGGTCGCAAGAGACCCAGTACTTC. Its translation is CSAARTGSQETQYF.